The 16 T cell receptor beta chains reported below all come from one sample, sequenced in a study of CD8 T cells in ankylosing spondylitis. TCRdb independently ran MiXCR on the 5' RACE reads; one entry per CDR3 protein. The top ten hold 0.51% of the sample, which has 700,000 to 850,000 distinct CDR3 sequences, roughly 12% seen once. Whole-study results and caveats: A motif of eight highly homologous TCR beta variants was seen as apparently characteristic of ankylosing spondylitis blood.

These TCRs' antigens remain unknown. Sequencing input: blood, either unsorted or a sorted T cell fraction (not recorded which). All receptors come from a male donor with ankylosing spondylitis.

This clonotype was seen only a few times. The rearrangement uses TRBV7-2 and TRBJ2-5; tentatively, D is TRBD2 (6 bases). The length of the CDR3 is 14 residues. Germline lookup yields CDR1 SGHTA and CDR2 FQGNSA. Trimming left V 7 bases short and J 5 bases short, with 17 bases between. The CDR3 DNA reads TGTGCCAGCACCCCCGGGGGTGCCTCCGAGACCCAGTACTTC. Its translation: CASTPGGASETQYF.

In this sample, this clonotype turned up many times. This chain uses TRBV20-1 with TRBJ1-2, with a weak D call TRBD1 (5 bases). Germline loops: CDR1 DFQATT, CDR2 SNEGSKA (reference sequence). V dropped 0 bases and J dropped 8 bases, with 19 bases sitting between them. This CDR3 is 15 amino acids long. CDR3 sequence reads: CSARDHLGSRGGYTF. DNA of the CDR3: TGCAGTGCTAGAGATCATTTAGGAAGTCGGGGCGGCTACACCTTC.

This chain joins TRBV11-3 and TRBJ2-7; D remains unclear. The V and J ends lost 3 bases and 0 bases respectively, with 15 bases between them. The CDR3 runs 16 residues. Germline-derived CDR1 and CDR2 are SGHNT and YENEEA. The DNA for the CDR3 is TGTGCCAGCAGCTTCATTCGCAGAGGATTCTCCTACGAGCAGTACTTC. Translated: CASSFIRRGFSYEQYF.

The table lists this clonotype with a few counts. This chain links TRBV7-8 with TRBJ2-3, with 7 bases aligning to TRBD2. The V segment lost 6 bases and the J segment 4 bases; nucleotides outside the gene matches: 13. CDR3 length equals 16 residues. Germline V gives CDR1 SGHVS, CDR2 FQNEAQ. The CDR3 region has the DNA TGTGCCAGCAGACTCCTTTGGGCTAGCGGTCCAGATACGCAGTATTTT. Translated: CASRLLWASGPDTQYF.

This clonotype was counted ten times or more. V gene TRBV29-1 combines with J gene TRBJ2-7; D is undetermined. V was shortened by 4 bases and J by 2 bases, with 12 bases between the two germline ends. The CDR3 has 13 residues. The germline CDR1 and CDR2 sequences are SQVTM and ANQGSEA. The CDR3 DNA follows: TGCAGCGTTGGGGGAAGGGTTGCCTACGAGCAGTACTTC. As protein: CSVGGRVAYEQYF.

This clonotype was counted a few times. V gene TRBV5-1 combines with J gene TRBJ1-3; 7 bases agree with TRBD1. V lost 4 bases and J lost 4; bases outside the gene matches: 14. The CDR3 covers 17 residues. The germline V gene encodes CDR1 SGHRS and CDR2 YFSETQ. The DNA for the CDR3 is TGCGCCAGCAGCCCGGGGACAGCACTTTCATCCGGAAACACCATATATTTT. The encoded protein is CASSPGTALSSGNTIYF.

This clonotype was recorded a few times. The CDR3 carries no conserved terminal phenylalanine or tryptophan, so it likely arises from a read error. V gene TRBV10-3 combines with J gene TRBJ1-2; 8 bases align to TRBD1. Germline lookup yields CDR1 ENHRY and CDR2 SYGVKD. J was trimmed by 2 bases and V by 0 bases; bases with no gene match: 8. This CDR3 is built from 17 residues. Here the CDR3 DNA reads TGTGCCATCAGTGAGTCTCAGGGTGGGGACAGGAACTATGGCTACACCTCC. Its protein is CAISESQGGDRNYGYTS.

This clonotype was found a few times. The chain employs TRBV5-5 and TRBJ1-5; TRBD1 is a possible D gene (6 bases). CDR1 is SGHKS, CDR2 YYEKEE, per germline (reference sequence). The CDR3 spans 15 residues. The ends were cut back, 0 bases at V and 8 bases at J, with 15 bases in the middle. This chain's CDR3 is CASSLGVGGPEPQHF. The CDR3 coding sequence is TGTGCCAGCAGCTTGGGAGTTGGGGGGCCCGAGCCCCAGCATTTT.

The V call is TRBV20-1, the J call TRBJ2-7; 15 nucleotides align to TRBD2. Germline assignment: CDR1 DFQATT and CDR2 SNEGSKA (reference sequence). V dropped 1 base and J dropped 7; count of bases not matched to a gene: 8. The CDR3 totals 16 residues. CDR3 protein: CSARVRTSGRAREQYF. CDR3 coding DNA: TGCAGTGCTAGAGTTAGGACTAGCGGGAGGGCCCGAGAGCAGTACTTC.

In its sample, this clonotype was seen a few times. Here the CDR3 DNA reads TGTGCTAGTGCCAAAGGGACTAGCGGGAATTATGAGCAGTTCTTC. Translating it yields CASAKGTSGNYEQFF. The chain employs TRBV12-5 and TRBJ2-1; TRBD2 matches at 13 bases. Germline V lookup: CDR1 LGHNT, CDR2 FRNRAP. The CDR3 consists of 15 residues. The junction had 8 bases not matched to a gene; V was cut back by 7 bases and J by 8 bases.

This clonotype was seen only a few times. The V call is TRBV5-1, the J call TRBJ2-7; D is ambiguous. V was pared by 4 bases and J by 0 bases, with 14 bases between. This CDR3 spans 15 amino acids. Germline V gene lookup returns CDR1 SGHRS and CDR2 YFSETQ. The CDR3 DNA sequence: TGCGCCAGCAGCGTGGGTGCGGAGAGCTCCTACGAGCAGTACTTC. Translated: CASSVGAESSYEQYF.

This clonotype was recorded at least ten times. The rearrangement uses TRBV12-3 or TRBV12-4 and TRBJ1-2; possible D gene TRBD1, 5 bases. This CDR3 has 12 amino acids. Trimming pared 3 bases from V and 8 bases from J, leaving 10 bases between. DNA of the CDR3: TGTGCCAGCAGTTTCCAGGGTAGCGGCTACACCTTC. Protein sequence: CASSFQGSGYTF.

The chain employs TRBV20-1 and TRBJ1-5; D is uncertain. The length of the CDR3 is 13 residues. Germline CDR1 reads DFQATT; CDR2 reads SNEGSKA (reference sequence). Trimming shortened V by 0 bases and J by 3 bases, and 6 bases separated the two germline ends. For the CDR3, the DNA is TGCAGTGCTAGAGAACAAGTCAATCAGCCCCAGCATTTT. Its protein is CSAREQVNQPQHF.

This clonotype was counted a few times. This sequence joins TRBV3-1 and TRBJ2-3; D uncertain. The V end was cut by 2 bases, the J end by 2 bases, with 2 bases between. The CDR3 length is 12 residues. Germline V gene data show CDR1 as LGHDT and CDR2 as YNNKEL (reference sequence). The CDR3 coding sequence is TGTGCCAGCAGCCAACACACAGATACGCAGTATTTT. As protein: CASSQHTDTQYF.

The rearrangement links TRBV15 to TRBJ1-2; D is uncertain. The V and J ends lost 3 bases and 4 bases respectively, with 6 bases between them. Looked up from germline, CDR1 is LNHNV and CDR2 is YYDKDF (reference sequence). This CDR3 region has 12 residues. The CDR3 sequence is CATSSGRYGYTF. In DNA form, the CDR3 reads TGTGCCACCAGCAGTGGACGCTATGGCTACACCTTC.

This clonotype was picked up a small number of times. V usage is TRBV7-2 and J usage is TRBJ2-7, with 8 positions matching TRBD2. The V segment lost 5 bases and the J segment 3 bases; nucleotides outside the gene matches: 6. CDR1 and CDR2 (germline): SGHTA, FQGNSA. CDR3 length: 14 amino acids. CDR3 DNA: TGTGCCAGCAGCGTCGGGGGGGCTTTCTACGAGCAGTACTTC. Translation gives CASSVGGAFYEQYF.